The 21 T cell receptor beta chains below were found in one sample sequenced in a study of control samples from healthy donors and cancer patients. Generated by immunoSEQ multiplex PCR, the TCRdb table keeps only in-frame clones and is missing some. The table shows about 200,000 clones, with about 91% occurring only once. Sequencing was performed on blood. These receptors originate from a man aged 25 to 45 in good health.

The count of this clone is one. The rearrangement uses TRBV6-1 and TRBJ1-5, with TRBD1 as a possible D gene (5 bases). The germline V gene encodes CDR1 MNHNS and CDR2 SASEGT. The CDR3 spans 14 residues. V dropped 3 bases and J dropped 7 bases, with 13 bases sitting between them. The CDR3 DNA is TGTGCCAGCAGTGATATAACGGGGGTCCAGCCCCAGCATTTT. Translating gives CASSDITGVQPQHF.

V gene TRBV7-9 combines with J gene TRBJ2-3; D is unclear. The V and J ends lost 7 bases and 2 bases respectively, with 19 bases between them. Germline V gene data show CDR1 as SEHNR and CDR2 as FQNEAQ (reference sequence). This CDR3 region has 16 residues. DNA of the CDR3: TGTGCCAGCAAACCTGCTGGTACTTCACCCACAGATACGCAGTATTTT. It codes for CASKPAGTSPTDTQYF.

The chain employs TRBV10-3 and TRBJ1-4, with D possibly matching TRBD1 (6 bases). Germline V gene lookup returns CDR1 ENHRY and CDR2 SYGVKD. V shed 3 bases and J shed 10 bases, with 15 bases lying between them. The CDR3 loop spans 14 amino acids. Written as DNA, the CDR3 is TGTGCCATCAGTGACCCAGGGGAAGTGGGAAAACTGTTTTTT. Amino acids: CAISDPGEVGKLFF.

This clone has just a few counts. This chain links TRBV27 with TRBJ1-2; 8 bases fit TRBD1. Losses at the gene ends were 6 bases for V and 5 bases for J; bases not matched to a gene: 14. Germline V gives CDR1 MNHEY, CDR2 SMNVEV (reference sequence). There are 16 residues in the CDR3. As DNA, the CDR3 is TGTGCCAGCAGCAGAACCCGGACAGGGCTTACGTATGGCTACACCTTC. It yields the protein CASSRTRTGLTYGYTF.

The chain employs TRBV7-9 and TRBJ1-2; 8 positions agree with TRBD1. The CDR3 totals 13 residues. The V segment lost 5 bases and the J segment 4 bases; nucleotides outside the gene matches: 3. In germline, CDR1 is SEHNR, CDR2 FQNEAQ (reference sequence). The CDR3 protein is CASSQGQGYGYTF. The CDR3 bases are TGTGCCAGCAGCCAAGGACAGGGCTATGGCTACACCTTC.

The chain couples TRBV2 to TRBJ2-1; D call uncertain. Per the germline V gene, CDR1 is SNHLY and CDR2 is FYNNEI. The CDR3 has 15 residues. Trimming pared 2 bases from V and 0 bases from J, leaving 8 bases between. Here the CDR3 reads CASSETTSSYNEQFF. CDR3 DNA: TGTGCCAGCAGTGAAACAACCAGCTCCTACAATGAGCAGTTCTTC.

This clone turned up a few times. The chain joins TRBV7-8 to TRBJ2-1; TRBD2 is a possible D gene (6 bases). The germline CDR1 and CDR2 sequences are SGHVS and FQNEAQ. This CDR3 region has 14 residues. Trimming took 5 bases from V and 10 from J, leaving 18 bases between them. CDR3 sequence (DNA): TGTGCCAGCAGCCCTACTGCGGGGCCTCGAGAGCAGTTCTTC. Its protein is CASSPTAGPREQFF.

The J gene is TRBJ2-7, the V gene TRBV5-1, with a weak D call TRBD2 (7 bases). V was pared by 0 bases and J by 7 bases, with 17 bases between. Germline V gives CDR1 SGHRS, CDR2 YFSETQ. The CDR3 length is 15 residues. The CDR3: CASSLAARGLEEQYF. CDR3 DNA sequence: TGCGCCAGCAGCTTGGCCGCGCGGGGGCTGGAGGAGCAGTACTTC.

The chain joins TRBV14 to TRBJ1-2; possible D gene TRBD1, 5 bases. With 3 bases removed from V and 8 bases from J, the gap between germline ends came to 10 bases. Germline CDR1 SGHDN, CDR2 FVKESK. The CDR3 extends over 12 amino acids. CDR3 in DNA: TGTGCCAGCAGCCATAGCAGGGAGGGCTACACCTTC. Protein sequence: CASSHSREGYTF.

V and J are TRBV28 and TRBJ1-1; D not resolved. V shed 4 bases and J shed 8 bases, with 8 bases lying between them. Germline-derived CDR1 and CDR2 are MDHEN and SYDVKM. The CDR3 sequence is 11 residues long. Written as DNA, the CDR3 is TGTGCCAGCAGTTCGTCGGCAGAAGCTTTCTTT. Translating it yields CASSSSAEAFF.

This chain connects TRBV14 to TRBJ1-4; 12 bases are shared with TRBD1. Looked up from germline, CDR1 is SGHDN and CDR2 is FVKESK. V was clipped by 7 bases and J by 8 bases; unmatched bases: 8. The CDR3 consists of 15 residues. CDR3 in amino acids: CASNAGQGAFEKLFF. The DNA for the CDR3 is TGTGCCAGCAATGCGGGACAGGGGGCGTTCGAAAAACTGTTTTTT.

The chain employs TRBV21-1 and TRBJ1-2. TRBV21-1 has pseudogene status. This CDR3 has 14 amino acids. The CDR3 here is CASSKAGDYAGYTF. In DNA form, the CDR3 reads TGTGCCAGCAGCAAAGCGGGGGATTACGCTGGCTACACCTTC.

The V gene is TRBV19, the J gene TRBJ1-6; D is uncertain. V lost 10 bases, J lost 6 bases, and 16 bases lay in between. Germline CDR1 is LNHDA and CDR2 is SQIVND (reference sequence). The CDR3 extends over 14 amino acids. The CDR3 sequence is CATQREGFNSPLHF. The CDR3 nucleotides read TGTGCCACCCAACGGGAGGGCTTTAATTCACCCCTCCACTTT.

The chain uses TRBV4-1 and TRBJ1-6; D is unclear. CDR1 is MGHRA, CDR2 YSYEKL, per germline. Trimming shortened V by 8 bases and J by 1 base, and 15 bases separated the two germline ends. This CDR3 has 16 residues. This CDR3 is CASQAALGSYNSPLHF. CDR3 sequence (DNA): TGCGCCAGCCAGGCCGCGTTGGGTTCCTATAATTCACCCCTCCACTTT.

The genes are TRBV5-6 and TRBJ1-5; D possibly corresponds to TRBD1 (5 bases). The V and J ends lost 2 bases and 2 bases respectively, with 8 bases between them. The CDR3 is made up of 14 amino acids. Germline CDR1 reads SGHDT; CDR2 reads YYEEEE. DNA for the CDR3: TGTGCCAGCAGCTTCTGGGGGGGCAATCAGCCCCAGCATTTT. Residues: CASSFWGGNQPQHF.

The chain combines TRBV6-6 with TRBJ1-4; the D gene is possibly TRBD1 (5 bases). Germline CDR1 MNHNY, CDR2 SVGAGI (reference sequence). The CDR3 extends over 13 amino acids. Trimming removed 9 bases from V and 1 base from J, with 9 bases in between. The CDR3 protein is CASGRGTNEKLFF. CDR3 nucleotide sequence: TGTGCCAGTGGGAGGGGAACTAATGAAAAACTGTTTTTT.

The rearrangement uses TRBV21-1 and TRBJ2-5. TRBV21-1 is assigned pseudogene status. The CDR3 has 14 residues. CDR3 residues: CAGGAGGSGETQYF. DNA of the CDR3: TGTGCCGGGGGGGCAGGGGGGAGTGGAGAGACCCAGTACTTC.

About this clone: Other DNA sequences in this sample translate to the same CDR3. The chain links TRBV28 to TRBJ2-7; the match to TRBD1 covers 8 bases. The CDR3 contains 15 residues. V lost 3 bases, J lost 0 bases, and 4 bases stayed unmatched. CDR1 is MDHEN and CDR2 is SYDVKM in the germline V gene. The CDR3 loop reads CASSLGTGGSYEQYF. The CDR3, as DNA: TGTGCCAGCAGTTTGGGAACAGGGGGCTCCTACGAGCAGTACTTC.

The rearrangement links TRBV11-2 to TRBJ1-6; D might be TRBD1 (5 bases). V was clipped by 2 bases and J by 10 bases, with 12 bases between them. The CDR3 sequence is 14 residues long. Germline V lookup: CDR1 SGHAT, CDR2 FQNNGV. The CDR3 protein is CASSLIGADSPLHF. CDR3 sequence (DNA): TGTGCCAGCAGCTTAATCGGGGCCGACTCACCCCTCCACTTT.

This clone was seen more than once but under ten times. The CDR3 loop is CATSRYNTGGLAEAFF. In DNA, the CDR3 is TGTGCCACCAGCAGATATAACACAGGGGGCTTGGCTGAAGCTTTCTTT. The J gene is TRBJ1-1, the V gene TRBV15, with TRBD1 matching 9 bases. The CDR3 contains 16 residues. V was pared by 2 bases and J by 6 bases, with 10 bases of the junction left unmatched. Germline CDR1 reads LNHNV; CDR2 reads YYDKDF (reference sequence).

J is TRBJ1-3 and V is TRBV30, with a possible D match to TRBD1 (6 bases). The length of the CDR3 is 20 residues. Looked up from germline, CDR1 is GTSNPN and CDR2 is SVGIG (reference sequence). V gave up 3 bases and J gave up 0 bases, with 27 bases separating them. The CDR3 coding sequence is TGTGCCTGGAGCACAAGCCCGGACAGATATTTCCACCTCTCTGGAAACACCATATATTTT. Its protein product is CAWSTSPDRYFHLSGNTIYF.